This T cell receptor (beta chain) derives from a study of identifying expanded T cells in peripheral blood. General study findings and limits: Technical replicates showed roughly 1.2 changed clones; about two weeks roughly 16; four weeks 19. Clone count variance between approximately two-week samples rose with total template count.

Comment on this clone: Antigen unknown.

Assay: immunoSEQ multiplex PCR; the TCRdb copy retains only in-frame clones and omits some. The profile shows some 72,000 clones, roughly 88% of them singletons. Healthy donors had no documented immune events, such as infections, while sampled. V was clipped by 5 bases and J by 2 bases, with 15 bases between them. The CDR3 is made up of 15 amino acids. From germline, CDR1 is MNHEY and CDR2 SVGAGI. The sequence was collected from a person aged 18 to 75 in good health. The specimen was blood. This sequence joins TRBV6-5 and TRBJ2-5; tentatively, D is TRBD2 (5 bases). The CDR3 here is CASSRTWTGQETQYF. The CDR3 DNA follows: TGTGCCAGCAGTCGAACTTGGACTGGGCAAGAGACCCAGTACTTC.